What follows is one T cell receptor (beta chain) and its context. The data originate from a study of cytomegalovirus exposure and HLA in healthy donors. Primers included in the PCR were 60 Vbeta and 13 Jbeta primers. Repertoires were generated with immunoSEQ multiplex PCR, while TCRdb's copy carries only in-frame clones and drops some. The table has under 300,000 clones, roughly 89% seen once. Per germline, CDR1 MNHNS and CDR2 SASEGT. This CDR3 comprises 12 residues. Deletions cut 8 bases from V and 2 bases from J, with 9 bases between. The TCR was taken from a man aged 40-49 years in good health and CMV-seropositive. V gene TRBV6-1 combines with J gene TRBJ1-1; D is possibly TRBD1 (6 bases). What was sequenced was PBMCs. The CDR3 reads CASYRVNTEAFF. CDR3 in DNA: TGTGCCAGCTACAGGGTCAACACTGAAGCTTTCTTT.